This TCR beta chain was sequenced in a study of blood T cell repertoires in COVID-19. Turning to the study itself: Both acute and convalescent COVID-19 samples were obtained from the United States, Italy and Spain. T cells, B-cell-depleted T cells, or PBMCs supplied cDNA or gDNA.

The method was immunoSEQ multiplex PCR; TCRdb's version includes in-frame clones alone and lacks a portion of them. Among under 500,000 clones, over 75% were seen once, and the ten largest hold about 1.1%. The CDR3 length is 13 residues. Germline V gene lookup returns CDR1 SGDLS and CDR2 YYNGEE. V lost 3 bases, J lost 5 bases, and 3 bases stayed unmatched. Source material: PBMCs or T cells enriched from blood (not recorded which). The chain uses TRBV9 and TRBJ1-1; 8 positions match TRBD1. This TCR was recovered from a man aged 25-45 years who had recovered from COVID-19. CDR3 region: CASSDRGRTEAFF. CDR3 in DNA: TGTGCCAGCAGCGACAGGGGGAGGACTGAAGCTTTCTTT.